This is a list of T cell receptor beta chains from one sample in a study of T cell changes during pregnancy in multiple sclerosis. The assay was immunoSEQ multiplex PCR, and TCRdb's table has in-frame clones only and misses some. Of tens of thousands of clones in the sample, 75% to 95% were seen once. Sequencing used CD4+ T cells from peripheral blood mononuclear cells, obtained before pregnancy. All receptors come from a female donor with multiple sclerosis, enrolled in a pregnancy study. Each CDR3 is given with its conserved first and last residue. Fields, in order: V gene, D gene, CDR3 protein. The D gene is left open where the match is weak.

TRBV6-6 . CASSLTGFLGNEQFF
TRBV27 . CASSSSRVSIYGYTF
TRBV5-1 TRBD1 CASSLRQGEDTEAFF
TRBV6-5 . CASRVQGIGGYTF
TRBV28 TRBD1 CASRPGGQGDYGYTF
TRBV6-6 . CASSWATSRQETQYF
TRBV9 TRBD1 CASRGSGTGGKEDTGELFF
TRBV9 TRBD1 CASSQGTGGGNTIYF
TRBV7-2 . CASSRGNGNTIYF
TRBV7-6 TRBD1 CASSLLGTANTEAFF
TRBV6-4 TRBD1 CASSEGGRDSPLHF